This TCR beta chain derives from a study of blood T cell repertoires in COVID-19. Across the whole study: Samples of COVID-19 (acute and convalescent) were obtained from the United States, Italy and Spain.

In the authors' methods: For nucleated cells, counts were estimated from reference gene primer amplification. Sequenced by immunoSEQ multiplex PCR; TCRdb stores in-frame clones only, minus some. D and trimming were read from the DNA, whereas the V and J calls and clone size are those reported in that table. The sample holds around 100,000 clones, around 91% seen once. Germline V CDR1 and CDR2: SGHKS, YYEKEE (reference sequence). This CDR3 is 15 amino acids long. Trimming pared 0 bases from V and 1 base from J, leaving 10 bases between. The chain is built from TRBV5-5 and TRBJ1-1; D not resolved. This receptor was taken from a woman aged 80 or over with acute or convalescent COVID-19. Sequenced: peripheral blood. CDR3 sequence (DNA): TGTGCCAGCAGCTTGGCCAGGCAGAGGAACACTGAAGCTTTCTTT. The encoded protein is CASSLARQRNTEAFF. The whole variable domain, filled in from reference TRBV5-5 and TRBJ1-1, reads DAGVTQSPTHLIKTRGQQVTLRCSPISGHKSVSWYQQVLGQGPQFIFQYYEKEERGRGNFPDRFSARQFPNYSSELNVNALLLGDSALYLCASSLARQRNTEAFFGQGTRLTVV.